The clone carrying this TCR beta chain was seen repeatedly, ten times or more. The antigen remains undetermined. The isolated RNA, all of it, was reverse transcribed, so expressed TCRB transcripts were what got sequenced. Produced via immunoSEQ multiplex PCR; TCRdb's table is partial and in-frame only. The sample records 150,000 to 200,000 clones, 7.8% being singletons. These data belong to a study of beta chain features in type 1 diabetes. Regarding the study as a whole: The analysis here could not establish whether HLA type shapes TCRB rearrangement. Among all four CD4+ subsets, Type 1 diabetes patients had TCRB CDR3s that were moderately but significantly shorter. Patients with type 1 diabetes showed fewer VDJ junction insertions and more deletions.

This CDR3 contains 14 residues. V was trimmed by 0 bases and J by 4 bases, leaving 9 bases between them. Germline CDR1 is SGHDT and CDR2 is YYEEEE. The authors sorted CD4+ naive, central memory, regulatory and stem cell-like memory cells via CD45RO/CCR7/CD25/CD127/CD95/CD27. The chain has TRBV5-6 and TRBJ2-3, with D possibly matching TRBD1 (5 bases). The sequence came from a woman aged 40 to 50 with type 1 diabetes. Sequencing was performed on central memory CD4+ T cells from blood. Written as DNA, the CDR3 is TGTGCCAGCAGCTTGGCAGGGAAACCAGATACGCAGTATTTT. Translated: CASSLAGKPDTQYF.